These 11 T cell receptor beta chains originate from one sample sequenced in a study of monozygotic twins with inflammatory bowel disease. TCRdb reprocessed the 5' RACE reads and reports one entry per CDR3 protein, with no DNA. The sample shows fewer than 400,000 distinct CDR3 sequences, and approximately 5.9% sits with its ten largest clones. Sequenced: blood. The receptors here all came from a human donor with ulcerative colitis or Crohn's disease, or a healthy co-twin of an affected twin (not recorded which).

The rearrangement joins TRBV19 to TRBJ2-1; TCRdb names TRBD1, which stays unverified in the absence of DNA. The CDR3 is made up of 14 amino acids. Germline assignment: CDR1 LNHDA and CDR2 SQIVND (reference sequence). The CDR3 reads CASSPLGEYNEQFF.

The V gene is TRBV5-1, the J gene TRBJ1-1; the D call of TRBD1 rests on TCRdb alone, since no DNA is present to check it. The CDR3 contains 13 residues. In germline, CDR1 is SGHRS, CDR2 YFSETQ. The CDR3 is CASRVSGSGEAFF.

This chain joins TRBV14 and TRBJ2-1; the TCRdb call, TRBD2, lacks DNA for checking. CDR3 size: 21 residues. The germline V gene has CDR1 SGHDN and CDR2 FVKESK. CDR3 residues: CASSQGSIGRRGTSRPHEQFF.

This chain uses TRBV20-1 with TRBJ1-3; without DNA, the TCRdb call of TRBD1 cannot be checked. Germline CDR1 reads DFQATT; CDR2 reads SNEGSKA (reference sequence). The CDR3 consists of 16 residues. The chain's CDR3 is CSARGPLQGTGNTIYF.

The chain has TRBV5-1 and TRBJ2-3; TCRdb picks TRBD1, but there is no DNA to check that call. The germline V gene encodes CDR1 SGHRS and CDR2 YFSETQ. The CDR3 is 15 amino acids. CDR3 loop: CASSQDRPHTDTQYF.

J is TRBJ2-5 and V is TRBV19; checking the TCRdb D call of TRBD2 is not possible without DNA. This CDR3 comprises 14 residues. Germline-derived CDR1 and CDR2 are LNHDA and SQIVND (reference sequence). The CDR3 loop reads CASSMSGGRETQYF.

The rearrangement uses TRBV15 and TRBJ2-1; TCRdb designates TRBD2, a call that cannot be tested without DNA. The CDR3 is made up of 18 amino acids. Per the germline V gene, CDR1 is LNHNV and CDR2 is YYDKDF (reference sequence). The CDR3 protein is CATSRDPTSGGGNNEQFF.

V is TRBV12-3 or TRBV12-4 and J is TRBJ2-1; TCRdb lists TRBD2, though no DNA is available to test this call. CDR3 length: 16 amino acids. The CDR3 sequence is CASSPEGGRPGNEQFF.

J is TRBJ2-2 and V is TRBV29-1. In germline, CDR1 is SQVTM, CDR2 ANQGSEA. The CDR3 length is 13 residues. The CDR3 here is CSVDTLETGELFF.

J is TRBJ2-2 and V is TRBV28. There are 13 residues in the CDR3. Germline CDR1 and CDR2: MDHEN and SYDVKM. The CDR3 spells CASSYDPTGELFF. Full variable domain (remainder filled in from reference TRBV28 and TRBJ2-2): DVKVTQSSRYLVKRTGEKVFLECVQDMDHENMFWYRQDPGLGLRLIYFSYDVKMKEKGDIPEGYSVSREKKERFSLILESASTNQTSMYLCASSYDPTGELFFGEGSRLTVL.

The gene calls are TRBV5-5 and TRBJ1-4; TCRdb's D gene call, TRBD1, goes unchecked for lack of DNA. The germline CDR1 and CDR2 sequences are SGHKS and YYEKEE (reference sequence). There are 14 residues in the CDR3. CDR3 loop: CASSLNRVEEKLFF.